The 20 T cell receptor beta chains presented below share a single source sample, sequenced in a study of blood T cell repertoires in COVID-19. Assay used: immunoSEQ multiplex PCR; TCRdb lists only in-frame clones, some missing. The repertoire has approximately 60,000 clones, around 80% of them found once; the top ten carry roughly 18%. Sequenced input: peripheral blood. These receptors originate from a man aged 60-69 years with acute or convalescent COVID-19.

The rearrangement links TRBV6-6 to TRBJ1-2; 8 bases agree with TRBD1. V lost 2 bases and J lost 4; bases outside the gene matches: 6. The CDR3 runs to 15 residues. Per the germline V gene, CDR1 is MNHNY and CDR2 is SVGAGI (reference sequence). The CDR3 DNA is TGTGCCAGCAGTTACGGACAGGGATTCTCCTATGGCTACACCTTC. This codes for CASSYGQGFSYGYTF.

The chain joins TRBV18 to TRBJ2-1, with D possibly matching TRBD2 (6 bases). Looked up from germline, CDR1 is KGHSH and CDR2 is LQKENI. The V end was cut by 2 bases, the J end by 1 base, with 9 bases between. CDR3 length: 15 amino acids. CDR3 bases: TGTGCCAGCTCACCAGGGACTTCTTCCTACAATGAGCAGTTCTTC. Protein: CASSPGTSSYNEQFF.

This sequence joins TRBV20-1 and TRBJ2-5; D is unclear. V was shortened by 6 bases and J by 2 bases, with 4 bases between the two germline ends. There are 10 residues in the CDR3. CDR1 is DFQATT, CDR2 SNEGSKA, per germline (reference sequence). The CDR3 spells CSATQETQYF. CDR3 DNA sequence: TGCAGTGCGACACAAGAGACCCAGTACTTC.

V gene TRBV7-2 combines with J gene TRBJ2-1; perhaps TRBD2 as D (6 bases). The CDR3 loop spans 13 amino acids. The germline V gene has CDR1 SGHTA and CDR2 FQGNSA. The V and J ends lost 5 bases and 1 base respectively, with 6 bases between them. For the CDR3, the DNA is TGTGCCAGCAGCGGGGGGTCCTACAATGAGCAGTTCTTC. Residues: CASSGGSYNEQFF.

The DNA of the CDR3 is TGTGCCAGCAGTTTTAGCGGGAGGGGCTCCTACGAGCAGTACTTC. Translated, it gives CASSFSGRGSYEQYF. The chain couples TRBV7-9 to TRBJ2-7; the match to TRBD2 covers 11 bases. This CDR3 is built from 15 residues. V lost 6 bases and J lost 0; bases outside the gene matches: 4. Per the germline V gene, CDR1 is SEHNR and CDR2 is FQNEAQ (reference sequence). Full variable domain (rest looked up from reference TRBV7-9 and TRBJ2-7): DTGVSQNPRHKITKRGQNVTFRCDPISEHNRLYWYRQTLGQGPEFLTYFQNEAQLEKSRLLSDRFSAERPKGSFSTLEIQRTEQGDSAMYLCASSFSGRGSYEQYFGPGTRLTVT.

V gene TRBV30 combines with J gene TRBJ2-1; TRBD1 aligns across 8 bases. The CDR3 spans 14 residues. The V segment lost 4 bases and the J segment 13 bases; nucleotides outside the gene matches: 15. CDR1 GTSNPN and CDR2 SVGIG come from the germline V gene (reference sequence). This CDR3 reads CAWKKARGLQEQFF. In DNA form, the CDR3 reads TGTGCCTGGAAAAAGGCCAGGGGGCTCCAGGAACAGTTCTTC.

This clone was observed a single time. The chain joins TRBV28 to TRBJ1-2, with a weak D call TRBD1 (5 bases). V was pared by 6 bases and J by 3 bases, with 11 bases between. There are 13 residues in the CDR3. Germline V lookup: CDR1 MDHEN, CDR2 SYDVKM. CDR3 in amino acids: CASRVGVYYGYTF. DNA of the CDR3: TGTGCCAGCAGGGTAGGGGTTTACTATGGCTACACCTTC.

V gene TRBV19 combines with J gene TRBJ1-1; 12 bases line up with TRBD1. With 3 bases clipped from V and 7 bases from J, the junction kept 9 bases outside the gene matches. In germline, CDR1 is LNHDA, CDR2 SQIVND (reference sequence). This CDR3 comprises 16 residues. CDR3 residues: CASSIIGGTGGIEAFF. The DNA of the CDR3 is TGTGCCAGTAGTATTATCGGGGGGACAGGGGGCATTGAAGCTTTCTTT.

The genes are TRBV30 and TRBJ2-7; D ambiguous. The CDR3 covers 12 residues. The V gene's germline CDR1 is GTSNPN and CDR2 SVGIG (reference sequence). V was trimmed by 2 bases and J by 5 bases, leaving 10 bases between them. The CDR3 DNA sequence: TGTGCCTGGAGTCCCATGAGAAACGAGCAGTACTTC. Its translation: CAWSPMRNEQYF.

This chain links TRBV28 with TRBJ2-1; 7 bases are shared with TRBD2. Germline values: CDR1 MDHEN, CDR2 SYDVKM. V shed 5 bases, J shed 4 bases, and the junction held 11 bases outside the gene matches. CDR3 length: 16 residues. CDR3 coding DNA: TGTGCCAGCAGTCTAGCCAGGGCGGGAGTGTACAATGAGCAGTTCTTC. This codes for CASSLARAGVYNEQFF.

J is TRBJ1-1 and V is TRBV15; tentatively, D is TRBD1 (5 bases). CDR1 and CDR2 from the germline V gene are LNHNV and YYDKDF (reference sequence). The CDR3 is 13 residues long. Trimming pared 3 bases from V and 4 bases from J, leaving 9 bases between. DNA for the CDR3: TGTGCCACCAGCAGGCAGGGAGGCACTGAAGCTTTCTTT. Translation gives CATSRQGGTEAFF.

The V call is TRBV7-3, the J call TRBJ2-1; TRBD2 aligns across 10 bases. Germline V lookup: CDR1 SGHTA, CDR2 FQGTGA. The CDR3 runs 15 residues. Losses at the gene ends were 5 bases for V and 5 bases for J; bases not matched to a gene: 6. This chain's CDR3 is CASSPSSGGHNEQFF. The CDR3 DNA reads TGTGCCAGCAGCCCCTCTAGCGGGGGCCACAATGAGCAGTTCTTC.

This clone was seen a few times. The chain carries TRBV3-1 (or the pseudogene TRBV3-2) and TRBJ2-7, with 7 bases that match TRBD1. The CDR3 contains 15 residues. The V gene's germline CDR1 is LGHDT and CDR2 YNNKEL (reference sequence). Trimming removed 0 bases from V and 1 base from J; junction bases left unmatched: 3. The CDR3 sequence: CASSQDGQVSYEQYF. DNA for the CDR3: TGTGCCAGCAGCCAAGACGGACAGGTTTCCTACGAGCAGTACTTC.

The chain has TRBV19 and TRBJ2-2, with D perhaps matching TRBD2 (5 bases). Germline CDR1 is LNHDA and CDR2 is SQIVND (reference sequence). This CDR3 spans 11 amino acids. The V and J ends lost 11 bases and 3 bases respectively, with 7 bases between them. The CDR3 is CAGGYTGELFF. DNA of the CDR3: TGTGCCGGCGGGTACACCGGGGAGCTGTTTTTT.

The chain recombines TRBV9 with TRBJ2-7; TRBD2 agrees at 8 bases. V dropped 4 bases and J dropped 3; count of bases not matched to a gene: 6. CDR3 length equals 14 residues. Germline CDR1 is SGDLS and CDR2 is YYNGEE. The CDR3, as DNA: TGTGCCAGCAGCCCGGGACTAGAGAACTACGAGCAGTACTTC. Its protein is CASSPGLENYEQYF. Combining the CDR3 with reference TRBV9 and TRBJ2-7 gives the whole variable domain DSGVTQTPKHLITATGQRVTLRCSPRSGDLSVYWYQQSLDQGLQFLIQYYNGEERAKGNILERFSAQQFPDLHSELNLSSLELGDSALYFCASSPGLENYEQYFGPGTRLTVT.

V usage is TRBV5-1 and J usage is TRBJ1-2; TRBD1 matches 7 bases. V shed 4 bases and J 7 bases; nucleotides not matched to a gene: 13. Germline CDR1 and CDR2: SGHRS and YFSETQ. This CDR3 is built from 15 residues. CDR3 sequence (DNA): TGCGCCAGCAGCCACCGACAGGGTTCGGGGGTTGGCTACACCTTC. Its translation is CASSHRQGSGVGYTF.

This clone was observed a few times. The rearrangement uses TRBV27 and TRBJ2-6; 7 nucleotides agree with TRBD2. Germline CDR1 MNHEY, CDR2 SMNVEV (reference sequence). This CDR3 comprises 14 residues. Trimming cost V 11 bases and J 1 base; bases outside gene matches: 5. CDR3 in amino acids: CAVGEGSGANVLTF. CDR3 bases: TGTGCCGTCGGGGAGGGGTCTGGGGCCAACGTCCTGACTTTC.

The chain is built from TRBV9 and TRBJ2-1; 7 positions agree with TRBD1. Per germline, CDR1 SGDLS and CDR2 YYNGEE. The CDR3 totals 14 residues. The ends lost 3 bases at V and 11 bases at J; junction bases unmatched: 11. The DNA for the CDR3 is TGTGCCAGCAGCGCCCCTTTAGGGGGCACCCAGCAGTTCTTC. As protein: CASSAPLGGTQQFF.

The rearrangement uses TRBV18 and TRBJ2-7; tentatively, D is TRBD2 (6 bases). This CDR3 region has 16 residues. Per germline, CDR1 KGHSH and CDR2 LQKENI. The V gene lost 2 bases and the J gene lost 6 bases, with 20 bases spanning the gap. The CDR3 is CASSPFALADAIEQYF. The CDR3 DNA is TGTGCCAGCTCACCATTTGCCTTAGCGGATGCTATCGAGCAGTACTTC.

This clone has only a few counts. J is TRBJ2-1 and V is TRBV28, with 11 bases matching TRBD2. This CDR3 spans 16 amino acids. Germline-derived CDR1 and CDR2 are MDHEN and SYDVKM. V was pared by 5 bases and J by 7 bases, with 10 bases of the junction left unmatched. For the CDR3, the DNA is TGTGCCAGCAGTCCTCTAACTAGCGGGAGTATGAATGAGCAGTTCTTC. It encodes CASSPLTSGSMNEQFF.